This T cell receptor beta chain was identified in a study of T cells after yellow fever vaccination. TCRdb redid the calling of the 5' RACE reads with MiXCR, one entry per CDR3 protein. The sample records hundreds of thousands of distinct CDR3 sequences, over 9% being singletons. The CDR3 is 16 residues long. The germline V gene encodes CDR1 LGHNA and CDR2 YSLEER. Trimming pared 4 bases from V and 5 bases from J, leaving 18 bases between. The TCR comes from a man aged 25 to 40 who received the YFV17D yellow fever vaccine. The sequenced sample was PBMCs, obtained on the day of the yellow fever booster vaccination. The rearrangement joins TRBV4-3 to TRBJ2-4, with D possibly TRBD1 on 6 matching bases. The CDR3 bases are TGCGCCAGCAGCCGATACTTACAGGGAATTCAAAACATTCAGTACTTC. Residues: CASSRYLQGIQNIQYF.